Listed below are T cell receptor beta chains from one sample, sequenced in a study of T cells in Graves' hyperthyroidism and ophthalmopathy. TCRdb re-derived calls from the multiplex PCR reads in MiXCR, one entry per CDR3 protein. The sample comprises around 420,000 distinct CDR3 sequences, around 16% of which are singletons, and about 7.7% rests with the top ten. Sequencing was carried out using blood. The source of these receptors is a woman between 18 and 29 years old with Graves' hyperthyroidism. Each CDR3 is given with its conserved first and last residue. The order of the fields is clone size, D gene, J gene, V gene, CDR3 protein, CDR3 DNA. A D gene is named only where the DNA matches it firmly. The size of a clone is reported for some rows only, either as once, few or many, or as a class for expanded clones.

size: many
D: .
J: TRBJ2-6
V: TRBV13
CDR3: CASSLVLVGANVLTF
DNA: TGTGCCAGCAGCTTAGTCCTAGTTGGGGCCAACGTCCTGACTTTC

size: many
D: .
J: TRBJ2-3
V: TRBV20-1
CDR3: CSARDRRTGGTDTQYF
DNA: TGCAGTGCTAGAGATCGGAGGACGGGCGGGACAGATACGCAGTATTTT

size: many
D: TRBD1
J: TRBJ2-1
V: TRBV12-3/TRBV12-4
CDR3: CASSSRDRYNEQFF
DNA: TGTGCCAGCAGTTCCCGGGACAGGTACAATGAGCAGTTCTTC

size: many
D: .
J: TRBJ1-1
V: TRBV7-3
CDR3: CASSLLGGLAFF
DNA: TGTGCCAGCAGCTTATTGGGGGGGCTGGCTTTCTTT

size: many
D: TRBD2
J: TRBJ2-1
V: TRBV7-6
CDR3: CASSLTAGLYNEQFF
DNA: TGTGCCAGCAGCTTAACAGCGGGACTCTACAATGAGCAGTTCTTC

size: many
D: .
J: TRBJ1-1
V: TRBV5-1
CDR3: CASSGLARGNTEAFF
DNA: TGCGCCAGCAGCGGCTTAGCCAGGGGGAACACTGAAGCTTTCTTT

size: .
D: TRBD1
J: TRBJ2-1
V: TRBV10-2
CDR3: CASSETGGLYNEQFF
DNA: TGCGCCAGCAGCGAAACAGGGGGCCTGTACAATGAGCAGTTCTTC

size: many
D: TRBD1
J: TRBJ2-3
V: TRBV7-2
CDR3: CASSLNRGIDTQYF
DNA: TGTGCCAGCAGCTTAAACAGGGGAATAGATACGCAGTATTTT

size: many
D: TRBD1
J: TRBJ2-7
V: TRBV20-1
CDR3: CSATGELPHEQYF
DNA: TGCAGTGCAACAGGGGAACTGCCCCACGAGCAGTACTTC

size: many
D: .
J: TRBJ2-7
V: TRBV5-4
CDR3: CASSYGTNYEQYF
DNA: TGTGCCAGCAGTTACGGGACAAACTACGAGCAGTACTTC

size: many
D: TRBD1
J: TRBJ2-7
V: TRBV11-2
CDR3: CASSSNYRGYEQYF
DNA: TGTGCCAGCAGCTCGAATTACAGGGGCTACGAGCAGTACTTC

size: many
D: TRBD2
J: TRBJ2-1
V: TRBV2
CDR3: CASTGVAGGRGVQFF
DNA: TGTGCCAGCACCGGAGTAGCGGGAGGACGCGGAGTGCAGTTCTTC

size: many
D: TRBD1
J: TRBJ1-2
V: TRBV7-9
CDR3: CASREAGTGKDGYTF
DNA: TGTGCCAGCAGGGAGGCCGGGACAGGGAAGGATGGCTACACCTTC

size: .
D: .
J: TRBJ2-1
V: TRBV4-1
CDR3: CASSQLTSNNEQFF
DNA: TGCGCCAGCAGCCAATTGACAAGCAACAATGAGCAGTTCTTC

size: many
D: TRBD2
J: TRBJ2-7
V: TRBV12-5
CDR3: CASGLSGATYEQYF
DNA: TGTGCTAGTGGTTTGAGCGGGGCCACCTACGAGCAGTACTTC

size: many
D: TRBD1
J: TRBJ1-1
V: TRBV5-1
CDR3: CASSPGQGATEAFF
DNA: TGCGCCAGCAGCCCGGGACAGGGAGCCACTGAAGCTTTCTTT

size: .
D: TRBD2
J: TRBJ2-5
V: TRBV7-9
CDR3: CASSRGISGGTAETQYF
DNA: TGTGCCAGCAGCCGAGGAATCAGCGGGGGGACGGCGGAGACCCAGTACTTC

size: few
D: .
J: TRBJ1-2
V: TRBV6-1
CDR3: CASSELGYGYTF
DNA: TGTGCCAGCAGTGAATTGGGGTATGGCTACACCTTC

size: many
D: .
J: TRBJ1-2
V: TRBV18
CDR3: CASSPNRQDGYTF
DNA: TGTGCCAGCTCACCGAATCGACAAGATGGCTACACCTTC

size: many
D: .
J: TRBJ1-5
V: TRBV7-8
CDR3: CASSPGRVQPQHF
DNA: TGTGCCAGCAGCCCCGGGCGGGTGCAGCCCCAGCATTTT